The T cell receptor beta chain described here comes from a study of blood T cell repertoires in COVID-19. Assignment of participants to cohorts was predicated upon participant-reported clinical history. Germline V gene data show CDR1 as SGHTA and CDR2 as FQGTGA. Trimming at V came to 0 bases and at J to 5 bases, leaving 2 bases not matched to a gene. The CDR3 length is 14 residues. This table comes from immunoSEQ multiplex PCR, and its TCRdb copy is limited to in-frame clones, with some not included. The sample contains 150,000 to 200,000 clones, approximately 82% of which appear only once. The genes are TRBV7-3 and TRBJ2-3; 7 bases fit TRBD2. The source is a woman aged 45 to 65 who had recovered from COVID-19. The sample taken for sequencing was PBMCs or T cells enriched from blood (not recorded which). The CDR3 sequence: CASSLTTSQDTQYF. CDR3 coding DNA: TGTGCCAGCAGCTTAACGACTAGCCAAGATACGCAGTATTTT. The full variable domain, completed using reference TRBV7-3 and TRBJ2-3, is GAGVSQTPSNKVTEKGKYVELRCDPISGHTALYWYRQSLGQGPEFLIYFQGTGAADDSGLPNDRFFAVRPEGSVSTLKIQRTERGDSAVYLCASSLTTSQDTQYFGPGTRLTVL.